This section outlines one TCR beta chain sequence together with its context. Clones were read by immunoSEQ multiplex PCR, and TCRdb kept only the in-frame ones, dropping some. The table lists 250,000 to 350,000 clones, roughly 88% of them singletons, with approximately 0.96% in the top ten. This sample is drawn from a study of cytomegalovirus exposure and HLA in healthy donors. The clonotype originates from a man in his thirties or forties in good health and CMV-seronegative. Specimen: PBMCs.

The CDR3 reads CAKGLAGGPQTDTQYF. The CDR3 nucleotides read TGTGCCAAAGGACTAGCGGGGGGCCCTCAGACAGATACGCAGTATTTT. This chain uses TRBV2 with TRBJ2-3; 14 nucleotides align to TRBD2. Germline V gene sequence: CDR1 SNHLY, CDR2 FYNNEI. J gave up 3 bases and V 10 bases, and 9 bases lay outside the gene matches. The CDR3 spans 16 residues.